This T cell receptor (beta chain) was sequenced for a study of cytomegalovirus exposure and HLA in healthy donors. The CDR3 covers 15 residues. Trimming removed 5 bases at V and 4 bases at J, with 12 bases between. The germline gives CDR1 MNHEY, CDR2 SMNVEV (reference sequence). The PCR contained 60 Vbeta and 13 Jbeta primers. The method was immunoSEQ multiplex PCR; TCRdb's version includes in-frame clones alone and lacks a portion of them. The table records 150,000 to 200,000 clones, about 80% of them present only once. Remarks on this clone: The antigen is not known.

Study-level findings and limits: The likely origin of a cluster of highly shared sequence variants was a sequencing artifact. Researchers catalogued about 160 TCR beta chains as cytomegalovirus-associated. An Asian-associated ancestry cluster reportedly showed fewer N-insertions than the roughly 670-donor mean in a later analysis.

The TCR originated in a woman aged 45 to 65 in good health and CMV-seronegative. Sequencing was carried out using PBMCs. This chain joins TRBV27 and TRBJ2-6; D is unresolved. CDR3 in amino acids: CASSLRMTGANVLTF. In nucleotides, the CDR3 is TGTGCCAGCAGTCTCAGGATGACAGGGGCCAACGTCCTGACTTTC.